This T cell receptor (beta chain) was recovered during a study of spatial heterogeneity in lung cancer. Study summary: More beta-chain than alpha-chain sequences were consistently detected. For the average unique TCR and UMI combination, more than 8.5 occurrences appeared in raw reads. Study outcomes and limitations: Ubiquitous expanded tumor TCRs showed up in blood more at resection than follow-up.

A word on this clonotype: Its antigen is as yet unknown. This beta chain represents an off-target read in a library built for alpha chains; its size is of limited meaning.

V gave up 0 bases and J gave up 2 bases, with 7 bases separating them. Per the germline V gene, CDR1 is MNHEY and CDR2 is SVGAGI. The length of the CDR3 is 14 residues. TCRdb processed the 5' RACE reads anew with MiXCR; each CDR3 protein has one entry. The table lists roughly 7,000 distinct CDR3 sequences, around 7% of them singletons. Time point denoted: sample taken at primary tumor resection. Unsorted whole RNA samples from tumor, nontumor lung or frozen PBMC were sequenced. The source is a male donor with early-stage non-small cell lung cancer. This chain joins TRBV6-5 and TRBJ2-5; D gene uncertain. The specimen was PBMCs, collected at surgery. The CDR3 is CASSYSWQQETQYF. The CDR3 DNA reads as TGTGCCAGCAGTTACTCATGGCAGCAAGAGACCCAGTACTTC.